A selection of T cell receptor beta chains follows, all from one sample in a study of vaccination and CD4 T cells after COVID-19. Their cognate antigens are unknown. MiXCR, run by TCRdb on the PCR reads, gives a single entry per CDR3 protein. The sample records 16,000 or so distinct CDR3 sequences, about 68% being singletons. The material was CD4+ T cells from blood, cultured in vitro, obtained after SARS-CoV-2 vaccination. These receptors were obtained from a human donor who received a COVID-19 vaccine. Each CDR3 is given with its conserved first and last residue. A D gene is named only where the DNA matches it firmly. For some rows the clone size is stated as once, few or many, or as a class when expanded; others skip it.

d_call: -; j_call: TRBJ1-1; v_call: TRBV11-3; clone_size: -; cdr3_aa: CASSLRAGAFF; cdr3_nt: TGTGCCAGCAGCTTGAGGGCGGGGGCTTTCTTT
d_call: -; j_call: TRBJ2-5; v_call: TRBV24-1; clone_size: -; cdr3_aa: CATSDLWRGSETQYF; cdr3_nt: TGTGCCACCAGTGATTTATGGAGGGGGTCAGAGACCCAGTACTTC
d_call: TRBD2; j_call: TRBJ2-3; v_call: TRBV5-4; clone_size: once; cdr3_aa: CASSFGGGPSTDTQYF; cdr3_nt: TGTGCCAGCAGCTTTGGCGGGGGACCTAGCACAGATACGCAGTATTTT
d_call: -; j_call: TRBJ2-5; v_call: TRBV5-4; clone_size: -; cdr3_aa: CASSFPVYGSQETQYF; cdr3_nt: TGTGCCAGCAGCTTCCCGGTTTATGGCAGCCAAGAGACCCAGTACTTC
d_call: TRBD1; j_call: TRBJ1-5; v_call: TRBV19; clone_size: -; cdr3_aa: CASSRGTGGNQPQHF; cdr3_nt: TGTGCCAGTAGTCGCGGGACAGGGGGCAATCAGCCCCAGCATTTT
d_call: -; j_call: TRBJ2-2; v_call: TRBV24-1; clone_size: -; cdr3_aa: CATTYKQGPANTGELFF; cdr3_nt: TGTGCCACCACCTACAAGCAGGGGCCTGCGAACACCGGGGAGCTGTTTTTT
d_call: -; j_call: TRBJ1-2; v_call: TRBV7-9; clone_size: -; cdr3_aa: CASSLRTTYGYTF; cdr3_nt: TGTGCCAGCAGCTTACGGACAACCTATGGCTACACCTTC
d_call: -; j_call: TRBJ1-3; v_call: TRBV24-1; clone_size: -; cdr3_aa: CATSDASPSGNTIYF; cdr3_nt: TGTGCCACCAGTGACGCATCCCCCTCTGGAAACACCATATATTTT
d_call: -; j_call: TRBJ2-5; v_call: TRBV6-1; clone_size: -; cdr3_aa: CASRRVTSYQETQYF; cdr3_nt: TGTGCCAGCCGGCGCGTGACCAGTTACCAAGAGACCCAGTACTTC
d_call: TRBD1; j_call: TRBJ1-3; v_call: TRBV19; clone_size: -; cdr3_aa: CASSRDRGSSGNTIYF; cdr3_nt: TGTGCCAGTAGTAGGGACAGGGGCTCCTCTGGAAACACCATATATTTT
d_call: -; j_call: TRBJ2-5; v_call: TRBV6-2/TRBV6-3; clone_size: -; cdr3_aa: CASKEASYQETQYF; cdr3_nt: TGTGCCAGCAAAGAAGCGTCGTACCAAGAGACCCAGTACTTC
d_call: -; j_call: TRBJ1-3; v_call: TRBV30; clone_size: -; cdr3_aa: CAWSVDSPGSSGNTIYF; cdr3_nt: TGTGCCTGGAGCGTAGATAGCCCCGGGAGCTCTGGAAACACCATATATTTT
d_call: TRBD1; j_call: TRBJ1-2; v_call: TRBV30; clone_size: -; cdr3_aa: CAWCPLPLIPDRGQGYTF; cdr3_nt: TGTGCCTGGTGTCCCCTACCCCTGATACCCGACAGGGGGCAAGGCTACACCTTC
d_call: -; j_call: TRBJ1-2; v_call: TRBV7-9; clone_size: -; cdr3_aa: CASSFGRYYGYTF; cdr3_nt: TGTGCCAGCAGCTTCGGACGGTACTATGGCTACACCTTC
d_call: TRBD1; j_call: TRBJ2-3; v_call: TRBV12-3/TRBV12-4; clone_size: -; cdr3_aa: CASSLRTGMGDTQYF; cdr3_nt: TGTGCCAGCAGTTTAAGGACAGGGATGGGAGATACGCAGTATTTT
d_call: -; j_call: TRBJ2-7; v_call: TRBV6-5; clone_size: -; cdr3_aa: CASSYSSRGYEQYF; cdr3_nt: TGTGCCAGCAGTTACTCGAGCAGGGGCTACGAGCAGTACTTC
d_call: -; j_call: TRBJ1-2; v_call: TRBV19; clone_size: -; cdr3_aa: CASGQGSYTF; cdr3_nt: TGTGCCAGTGGGCAGGGGAGCTACACCTTC
d_call: TRBD1; j_call: TRBJ2-7; v_call: TRBV20-1; clone_size: -; cdr3_aa: CSAQDRGTTYEQYF; cdr3_nt: TGCAGTGCCCAAGACAGGGGGACAACCTACGAGCAGTACTTC
d_call: -; j_call: TRBJ1-3; v_call: TRBV5-8; clone_size: -; cdr3_aa: CASSLGPPGNTIYF; cdr3_nt: TGTGCCAGCAGCTTGGGACCCCCCGGAAACACCATATATTTT
d_call: -; j_call: TRBJ1-6; v_call: TRBV20-1; clone_size: -; cdr3_aa: CSARGRNILYNSPLHF; cdr3_nt: TGCAGTGCTAGAGGGAGAAACATCTTGTATAATTCACCCCTCCACTTT
d_call: -; j_call: TRBJ1-1; v_call: TRBV10-3; clone_size: -; cdr3_aa: CAISEGTGSTEAFF; cdr3_nt: TGTGCCATCAGTGAAGGAACAGGGAGCACTGAAGCTTTCTTT
d_call: -; j_call: TRBJ1-5; v_call: TRBV6-5; clone_size: -; cdr3_aa: CASSYGEYQPQHF; cdr3_nt: TGTGCCAGCAGTTACGGAGAGTATCAGCCCCAGCATTTT
d_call: -; j_call: TRBJ2-7; v_call: TRBV6-1; clone_size: few; cdr3_aa: CASRSGTHPAYEQYF; cdr3_nt: TGTGCCAGCAGATCCGGGACACATCCTGCCTACGAGCAGTACTTC
d_call: -; j_call: TRBJ1-5; v_call: TRBV18; clone_size: -; cdr3_aa: CASSPEGGSNQPQHF; cdr3_nt: TGTGCCAGCTCACCGGAAGGGGGGTCAAATCAGCCCCAGCATTTT
d_call: -; j_call: TRBJ1-1; v_call: TRBV20-1; clone_size: medium-sized; cdr3_aa: CSARDGAVDDTEAFF; cdr3_nt: TGCAGTGCTAGAGATGGGGCGGTGGACGACACTGAAGCTTTCTTT
d_call: TRBD1; j_call: TRBJ1-5; v_call: TRBV3-1; clone_size: -; cdr3_aa: CASSHAFNPGQGAHRNQPQHF; cdr3_nt: TGTGCCAGCAGCCATGCGTTCAATCCGGGACAGGGGGCGCATCGCAATCAGCCCCAGCATTTT
d_call: TRBD1; j_call: TRBJ1-6; v_call: TRBV6-2/TRBV6-3; clone_size: -; cdr3_aa: CASSYSGQNSPLHF; cdr3_nt: TGTGCCAGCAGTTACTCGGGACAGAATTCACCCCTCCACTTT
d_call: -; j_call: TRBJ2-3; v_call: TRBV6-5; clone_size: -; cdr3_aa: CDSSSPVFRTQYF; cdr3_nt: TGTGACAGCAGTTCCCCCGTATTTCGTACGCAGTATTTT
d_call: TRBD2; j_call: TRBJ2-3; v_call: TRBV24-1; clone_size: once; cdr3_aa: CATSDAGTSGGALGDTQYF; cdr3_nt: TGTGCCACCAGTGACGCCGGGACTAGCGGGGGGGCCCTCGGAGATACGCAGTATTTT
d_call: -; j_call: TRBJ2-3; v_call: TRBV7-2; clone_size: -; cdr3_aa: CASSPRLGSTDTQYF; cdr3_nt: TGTGCCAGCAGCCCTCGCCTAGGTAGCACAGATACGCAGTATTTT
d_call: -; j_call: TRBJ1-2; v_call: TRBV20-1; clone_size: -; cdr3_aa: CSAREDGRNYGYTF; cdr3_nt: TGCAGTGCTAGAGAGGACGGCAGGAACTATGGCTACACCTTC
d_call: -; j_call: TRBJ2-3; v_call: TRBV7-8; clone_size: -; cdr3_aa: CASSSTEGADTQYF; cdr3_nt: TGTGCCAGCAGCTCAACGGAGGGTGCAGATACGCAGTATTTT
d_call: -; j_call: TRBJ1-2; v_call: TRBV29-1; clone_size: -; cdr3_aa: CSVGEPTNYGYTF; cdr3_nt: TGCAGCGTTGGGGAACCCACTAACTATGGCTACACCTTC
d_call: -; j_call: TRBJ1-2; v_call: TRBV24-1; clone_size: once; cdr3_aa: CATSDPRKGNYGYTF; cdr3_nt: TGTGCCACCAGTGATCCCCGTAAAGGGAACTATGGCTACACCTTC
d_call: TRBD1; j_call: TRBJ1-6; v_call: TRBV6-5; clone_size: -; cdr3_aa: CASSYLTGDSPLHF; cdr3_nt: TGTGCCAGCAGTTACTTGACAGGGGATTCACCCCTCCACTTT
d_call: TRBD1; j_call: TRBJ1-3; v_call: TRBV6-5; clone_size: -; cdr3_aa: CASSYGGTDPGNTIYF; cdr3_nt: TGTGCCAGCAGTTACGGGGGGACAGATCCTGGAAACACCATATATTTT
d_call: TRBD1; j_call: TRBJ2-1; v_call: TRBV25-1; clone_size: -; cdr3_aa: CASSRTGLEYNEQFF; cdr3_nt: TGTGCCAGCAGTAGGACAGGCCTCGAGTACAATGAGCAGTTCTTC
d_call: TRBD1; j_call: TRBJ1-5; v_call: TRBV27; clone_size: -; cdr3_aa: CASSCIDDRPRPDNDRDNQPQHF; cdr3_nt: TGTGCCAGCAGTTGTATAGACGATAGACCCCGGCCAGATAACGACAGGGACAATCAGCCCCAGCATTTT
d_call: -; j_call: TRBJ2-7; v_call: TRBV29-1; clone_size: -; cdr3_aa: CSVEAGGTGYEQYF; cdr3_nt: TGCAGCGTTGAAGCCGGCGGGACCGGCTACGAGCAGTACTTC
d_call: -; j_call: TRBJ2-3; v_call: TRBV20-1; clone_size: once; cdr3_aa: CSARAGTDTQYF; cdr3_nt: TGCAGTGCTAGGGCGGGCACAGATACGCAGTATTTT
d_call: -; j_call: TRBJ2-1; v_call: TRBV5-1; clone_size: few; cdr3_aa: CASSLAILGRSYNEQFF; cdr3_nt: TGCGCCAGCAGCTTGGCCATACTGGGACGCTCCTACAATGAGCAGTTCTTC
d_call: -; j_call: TRBJ2-5; v_call: TRBV27; clone_size: -; cdr3_aa: CASSETGTLKTQYF; cdr3_nt: TGTGCCAGCAGCGAAACCGGGACCCTTAAGACCCAGTACTTC
d_call: -; j_call: TRBJ1-6; v_call: TRBV6-2/TRBV6-3; clone_size: once; cdr3_aa: CASSRPGATPLHF; cdr3_nt: TGTGCCAGCAGCCGACCAGGGGCGACACCCCTCCACTTT
d_call: -; j_call: TRBJ1-4; v_call: TRBV20-1; clone_size: -; cdr3_aa: CSAIPGVKGEKLFF; cdr3_nt: TGCAGTGCTATTCCGGGCGTAAAGGGAGAAAAACTGTTTTTT
d_call: -; j_call: TRBJ1-1; v_call: TRBV11-3; clone_size: medium-sized; cdr3_aa: CASSFNMNTEAFF; cdr3_nt: TGTGCCAGCAGCTTTAATATGAACACTGAAGCTTTCTTT
d_call: -; j_call: TRBJ2-7; v_call: TRBV2; clone_size: -; cdr3_aa: CASLLELSSYEQYF; cdr3_nt: TGTGCCAGCCTGCTAGAGTTAAGCTCCTACGAGCAGTACTTC
d_call: -; j_call: TRBJ1-6; v_call: TRBV10-2; clone_size: -; cdr3_aa: CASSDQGYSPLHF; cdr3_nt: TGCGCCAGCAGTGACCAGGGGTACTCACCCCTCCACTTT
d_call: -; j_call: TRBJ2-2; v_call: TRBV7-2; clone_size: -; cdr3_aa: CASSSSAGELFF; cdr3_nt: TGTGCCAGCAGCTCTAGCGCCGGGGAGCTGTTTTTT
d_call: -; j_call: TRBJ1-3; v_call: TRBV30; clone_size: -; cdr3_aa: CAWSVRGGTFGNTIYF; cdr3_nt: TGTGCCTGGAGTGTACGAGGGGGTACATTTGGAAACACCATATATTTT
d_call: -; j_call: TRBJ2-5; v_call: TRBV7-2; clone_size: -; cdr3_aa: CASSSTRQETQYF; cdr3_nt: TGTGCCAGCAGCTCCACTAGGCAAGAGACCCAGTACTTC
d_call: TRBD1; j_call: TRBJ2-2; v_call: TRBV24-1; clone_size: -; cdr3_aa: CATSDSWDRAPYGELFF; cdr3_nt: TGTGCCACCAGTGATTCGTGGGACAGGGCGCCTTACGGGGAGCTGTTTTTT
d_call: TRBD1; j_call: TRBJ2-1; v_call: TRBV7-2; clone_size: -; cdr3_aa: CASSPDRVYNEQFF; cdr3_nt: TGTGCCAGCAGCCCCGACAGGGTATACAATGAGCAGTTCTTC
d_call: -; j_call: TRBJ1-1; v_call: TRBV6-1; clone_size: -; cdr3_aa: CASSEAATTPEAFF; cdr3_nt: TGTGCCAGCAGTGAGGCAGCGACTACCCCTGAAGCTTTCTTT
d_call: -; j_call: TRBJ2-5; v_call: TRBV25-1; clone_size: hyperexpanded; cdr3_aa: CASSEPRGAGETQYF; cdr3_nt: TGTGCCAGCAGTGAACCGAGGGGGGCAGGAGAGACCCAGTACTTC
d_call: -; j_call: TRBJ1-6; v_call: TRBV10-3; clone_size: -; cdr3_aa: CAISDSYNSPLHF; cdr3_nt: TGTGCCATCAGTGACTCCTATAATTCACCCCTCCACTTT
d_call: TRBD2; j_call: TRBJ2-3; v_call: TRBV24-1; clone_size: -; cdr3_aa: CATSDAGLAGDVDTQYF; cdr3_nt: TGTGCCACCAGTGATGCGGGACTAGCGGGGGATGTGGATACGCAGTATTTT